Shown below are 30 T cell receptor beta chains from a single sample sequenced in a study of CD8 T cells in Susac syndrome. RNA totalling about 0.45 to 1 ug underwent reverse transcription with random hexamers. TCRdb processed the immunoSEQ multiplex PCR reads anew with MiXCR; each CDR3 protein has one entry. Among about 150,000 distinct CDR3 sequences listed, around 95% were seen once. Sequencing was carried out using CD8+ T cells from PBMCs. These receptors came from a human donor with multiple sclerosis.

The chain couples TRBV7-9 to TRBJ1-2, with a tentative D call TRBD1 (6 bases). The CDR3 runs to 12 residues. From germline, CDR1 is SEHNR and CDR2 FQNEAQ (reference sequence). Trimming took off 10 bases at V and 2 bases at J, with 11 bases between the two ends. CDR3: CAIPGANYGYTF. The CDR3, as DNA: TGTGCCATCCCAGGGGCCAACTATGGCTACACCTTC.

A single count supports this clonotype. The V and J genes are TRBV7-9 and TRBJ2-7, with 10 bases that match TRBD1. Germline V CDR1 and CDR2: SEHNR, FQNEAQ (reference sequence). The CDR3 runs to 15 residues. V trimming: 5 bases; J trimming: 5 bases; junction bases outside the gene matches: 9. The CDR3 spells CASSLRDRGMHEQYF. The CDR3 DNA reads TGTGCCAGCAGCCTCCGGGACAGGGGAATGCACGAGCAGTACTTC. The full variable domain, in which reference TRBV7-9 and TRBJ2-7 provide the parts outside the CDR3, is DTGVSQNPRHKITKRGQNVTFRCDPISEHNRLYWYRQTLGQGPEFLTYFQNEAQLEKSRLLSDRFSAERPKGSFSTLEIQRTEQGDSAMYLCASSLRDRGMHEQYFGPGTRLTVT.

This chain uses TRBV29-1 with TRBJ2-2, with D uncertain. The CDR3 consists of 12 residues. V was pared by 5 bases and J by 5 bases, with 9 bases between. Germline CDR1 reads SQVTM; CDR2 reads ANQGSEA. The CDR3 region has the DNA TGCAGCGTTCCCTGGATAACCGGGGAGCTGTTTTTT. Encoded protein: CSVPWITGELFF.

This chain uses TRBV7-9 with TRBJ2-5; 9 nucleotides match TRBD1. V shed 5 bases, J shed 5 bases, and the junction held 12 bases outside the gene matches. Germline CDR1 and CDR2: SEHNR and FQNEAQ (reference sequence). The CDR3 sequence is 16 residues long. In nucleotides, the CDR3 is TGTGCCAGCAGCACTACGGACAGGGGATCGTCGGAGACCCAGTACTTC. Amino acids: CASSTTDRGSSETQYF.

The gene calls are TRBV4-1 and TRBJ2-3; D remains unclear. CDR1 MGHRA and CDR2 YSYEKL come from the germline V gene. The CDR3 sequence is 13 residues long. Trimming stripped 3 bases from V and 8 bases from J, with 12 bases between. DNA of the CDR3: TGCGCCAGCAGCCAGACGACCTCGGGTACGCAGTATTTT. Translation gives CASSQTTSGTQYF.

This chain uses TRBV24-1 with TRBJ2-5; weak D call: TRBD2 (5 bases). The CDR3 is made up of 15 amino acids. Germline V CDR1 and CDR2: KGHDR, SFDVKD. Trimming took off 0 bases at V and 5 bases at J, with 12 bases between the two ends. The chain's CDR3 is CATSDLQGGMETQYF. The CDR3 DNA reads TGTGCCACCAGTGATTTGCAAGGAGGCATGGAGACCCAGTACTTC.

V usage is TRBV14 and J usage is TRBJ1-2; 8 positions agree with TRBD1. Losses at the gene ends were 8 bases for V and 8 bases for J; bases not matched to a gene: 7. Germline values: CDR1 SGHDN, CDR2 FVKESK. The CDR3 is 12 residues long. The CDR3 DNA reads TGTGCCAGCTCCCAGGGGGCGTTGGGCTACACCTTC. It is translated as CASSQGALGYTF.

The chain uses TRBV29-1 and TRBJ2-1; 8 bases line up with TRBD1. The CDR3 is made up of 15 amino acids. Trimming removed 8 bases from V and 3 bases from J; junction bases left unmatched: 12. CDR1 and CDR2 (germline): SQVTM, ANQGSEA. The CDR3 loop reads CSPYGQGGRYNEQFF. The CDR3, as DNA: TGCAGCCCCTACGGACAGGGCGGTCGCTACAATGAGCAGTTCTTC.

V and J are TRBV13 and TRBJ2-5; possible D gene TRBD1, 6 bases. Trimming pared 4 bases from V and 5 bases from J, leaving 11 bases between. The germline V gene has CDR1 PRHDT and CDR2 FYEKMQ (reference sequence). The CDR3 has 13 amino acids. The DNA of the CDR3 is TGTGCCAGCAGCTCACAGGGTTCGGAGACCCAGTACTTC. Protein: CASSSQGSETQYF.

The rearrangement links TRBV11-2 to TRBJ2-7; D ambiguous. Trimming cost V 3 bases and J 7 bases, with 7 bases left between them. The V gene's germline CDR1 is SGHAT and CDR2 FQNNGV. The CDR3 has 11 amino acids. The CDR3 DNA reads as TGTGCCAGCAGCTTTAGTAGGGAGCAGTACTTC. It codes for CASSFSREQYF.

This clonotype has a single count. J is TRBJ1-4 and V is TRBV20-1, with D hard to call. This CDR3 is built from 13 residues. Germline V gene sequence: CDR1 DFQATT, CDR2 SNEGSKA (reference sequence). V gave up 0 bases and J gave up 7 bases, with 9 bases separating them. CDR3 residues: CSARDQDFEKLFF. The DNA for the CDR3 is TGCAGTGCTAGAGATCAAGATTTTGAAAAACTGTTTTTT.

The V gene is TRBV7-9, the J gene TRBJ2-1; D is possibly TRBD1 (5 bases). Trimming removed 4 bases at V and 4 bases at J, with 8 bases between. This CDR3 has 13 amino acids. From germline, CDR1 is SEHNR and CDR2 FQNEAQ (reference sequence). This CDR3 reads CASSYTGYNEQFF. DNA for the CDR3: TGTGCCAGCAGCTATACAGGTTACAATGAGCAGTTCTTC.

V is TRBV18 and J is TRBJ1-2; maybe TRBD1 (6 bases). V gave up 3 bases and J gave up 4 bases, with 15 bases separating them. From germline, CDR1 is KGHSH and CDR2 LQKENI. The CDR3 extends over 15 amino acids. CDR3 sequence: CASSPADSIIYGYTF. In DNA form, the CDR3 reads TGTGCCAGCTCACCTGCGGACAGCATTATCTATGGCTACACCTTC.

V usage is TRBV24-1 and J usage is TRBJ1-2; TRBD1 is a possible D gene (5 bases). CDR1 and CDR2 (germline): KGHDR, SFDVKD. Deletions cut 7 bases from V and 1 base from J, with 9 bases between. The CDR3 extends over 13 amino acids. The CDR3 is CATSRGFNYGYTF. The CDR3 nucleotides are TGTGCCACCAGCCGGGGCTTTAACTATGGCTACACCTTC.

V usage is TRBV10-3 and J usage is TRBJ1-2, with 11 bases lining up with TRBD1. In germline, CDR1 is ENHRY, CDR2 SYGVKD. The CDR3 contains 16 residues. The trim removed 6 bases at V and 5 bases at J, leaving 11 bases unmatched. This CDR3 is CAISSGTGGIWYGYTF. The CDR3 DNA is TGTGCCATCAGCTCCGGGACAGGGGGTATCTGGTATGGCTACACCTTC.

This rearrangement joins TRBV20-1 to TRBJ2-1; unclear D gene. Between the trimmed V and J ends, which lost 6 bases and 1 base, there was a span of 13 bases. Germline CDR1 is DFQATT and CDR2 is SNEGSKA (reference sequence). This CDR3 region has 14 residues. The CDR3 spells CSAIREGSYNEQFF. Written as DNA, the CDR3 is TGCAGTGCAATTCGAGAAGGGTCCTACAATGAGCAGTTCTTC.

The rearrangement joins TRBV3-1 to TRBJ2-5; 7 nucleotides match TRBD2. The V gene's germline CDR1 is LGHDT and CDR2 YNNKEL (reference sequence). The CDR3 runs to 16 residues. V trimming: 8 bases; J trimming: 1 base; junction bases outside the gene matches: 13. CDR3 protein: CASDWSVSGVQETQYF. The CDR3 DNA reads as TGTGCCAGCGATTGGTCGGTCAGCGGGGTCCAAGAGACCCAGTACTTC.

This rearrangement joins TRBV29-1 to TRBJ1-2, with D perhaps matching TRBD1 (5 bases). The CDR3 runs 11 residues. Trimming took 5 bases from V and 4 from J, leaving 8 bases between them. The germline CDR1 and CDR2 sequences are SQVTM and ANQGSEA. The CDR3 spells CSVTGTYGYTF. CDR3 nucleotides: TGCAGCGTTACCGGGACCTATGGCTACACCTTC.

The chain is built from TRBV7-9 and TRBJ2-7; TRBD1 matches 7 bases. Germline trimming cut 5 bases from V and 4 bases from J; bases unmatched to any gene: 5. From germline, CDR1 is SEHNR and CDR2 FQNEAQ (reference sequence). The CDR3 runs 13 residues. CDR3 DNA sequence: TGTGCCAGCAGCAAGATACAGGGGTACGAGCAGTACTTC. This codes for CASSKIQGYEQYF.

The chain links TRBV18 to TRBJ2-1, with unresolved D. Trimming removed 4 bases at V and 9 bases at J, with 13 bases between. The V gene's germline CDR1 is KGHSH and CDR2 LQKENI. The CDR3 extends over 13 amino acids. The CDR3 region is CASSQDPWGEQFF. For the CDR3, the DNA is TGTGCCAGCTCACAGGACCCCTGGGGTGAGCAGTTCTTC. The full variable domain, with the rest looked up from reference TRBV18 and TRBJ2-1, is NAGVMQNPRHLVRRRGQEARLRCSPMKGHSHVYWYRQLPEEGLKFMVYLQKENIIDESGMPKERFSAEFPKEGPSILRIQQVVRGDSAAYFCASSQDPWGEQFFGPGTRLTVL.

The chain employs TRBV14 and TRBJ2-1, with 9 bases identical to TRBD1. Germline V CDR1 and CDR2: SGHDN, FVKESK. Trimming at V came to 4 bases and at J to 7 bases, leaving 5 bases not matched to a gene. This CDR3 contains 14 residues. CDR3: CASSLGQGTNEQFF. The CDR3 DNA reads as TGTGCCAGCAGCCTGGGACAGGGTACGAATGAGCAGTTCTTC.

The chain has TRBV18 and TRBJ1-2; 8 bases match TRBD1. The germline V gene has CDR1 KGHSH and CDR2 LQKENI. The trim removed 3 bases at V and 2 bases at J, leaving 17 bases unmatched. The CDR3 has 19 amino acids. CDR3 protein: CASSPLGNVNRDRNYGYTF. In nucleotides, the CDR3 is TGTGCCAGCTCACCCCTAGGAAACGTTAATCGGGACAGGAACTATGGCTACACCTTC.

The V gene is TRBV18, the J gene TRBJ1-1; 7 bases are shared with TRBD1. The CDR3 extends over 17 amino acids. V was pared by 3 bases and J by 4 bases, with 14 bases of the junction left unmatched. Germline-derived CDR1 and CDR2 are KGHSH and LQKENI. The chain's CDR3 is CASSPENRGPSSTEAFF. CDR3 nucleotides: TGTGCCAGCTCACCGGAAAACAGGGGCCCCAGCAGCACTGAAGCTTTCTTT.

The rearrangement links TRBV29-1 to TRBJ2-3; D remains unclear. The V end was cut by 3 bases, the J end by 0 bases, with 7 bases between. This CDR3 region has 13 residues. The germline gives CDR1 SQVTM, CDR2 ANQGSEA. The CDR3 sequence: CSVEGGSTDTQYF. DNA for the CDR3: TGCAGCGTTGAGGGCGGTAGCACAGATACGCAGTATTTT.

This chain links TRBV12-3 or TRBV12-4 with TRBJ2-3, with 8 positions matching TRBD1. V lost 10 bases to trimming and J lost 1 base; unmatched junction nucleotides: 10. The CDR3 has 15 amino acids. CDR3 nucleotide sequence: TGTGCCACACCGTCGGACAGGGCGGGCACAGATACGCAGTATTTT. Residues: CATPSDRAGTDTQYF.

The gene calls are TRBV4-2 and TRBJ1-1; D might be TRBD1 (5 bases). The CDR3 extends over 12 amino acids. Trimming removed 0 bases from V and 11 bases from J, with 10 bases in between. The germline gives CDR1 LGHNA, CDR2 YNFKEQ. The CDR3 nucleotides are TGTGCCAGCAGCCAAGATCCCAGGGACGCTTTCTTT. This gives the protein CASSQDPRDAFF.

The CDR3, as DNA: TGCGCCAGCAGCCCTGCCAATGCCTACGAGCAGTACTTC. It is translated as CASSPANAYEQYF. V usage is TRBV4-1 and J usage is TRBJ2-7; D is ambiguous. V was shortened by 4 bases and J by 2 bases, with 9 bases between the two germline ends. The germline V gene has CDR1 MGHRA and CDR2 YSYEKL. The length of the CDR3 is 13 residues.

This chain joins TRBV19 and TRBJ2-1; unclear D gene. Germline V gene sequence: CDR1 LNHDA, CDR2 SQIVND (reference sequence). The V gene lost 0 bases and the J gene lost 3 bases, with 9 bases spanning the gap. The CDR3 loop spans 15 amino acids. CDR3 sequence reads: CASSIEALYYNEQFF. In DNA, the CDR3 is TGTGCCAGTAGTATAGAAGCCCTATACTACAATGAGCAGTTCTTC.

The V and J genes are TRBV4-1 and TRBJ2-1; no clear D. V lost 3 bases to trimming and J lost 5 bases, with 11 bases between them. CDR1 and CDR2 from the germline V gene are MGHRA and YSYEKL. The CDR3 length is 14 residues. The DNA of the CDR3 is TGCGCCAGCAGCCAGAACGGAGCGAACAATGAGCAGTTCTTC. Its protein is CASSQNGANNEQFF.

The CDR3 DNA follows: TGTGCCAGCAGTTTAACGGGTTTCAATCAGCCCCAGCATTTT. It specifies CASSLTGFNQPQHF. The rearrangement uses TRBV27 and TRBJ1-5; D not resolved. Per germline, CDR1 MNHEY and CDR2 SMNVEV (reference sequence). The CDR3 runs to 14 residues. Trimming removed 2 bases from V and 3 bases from J, with 8 bases in between.